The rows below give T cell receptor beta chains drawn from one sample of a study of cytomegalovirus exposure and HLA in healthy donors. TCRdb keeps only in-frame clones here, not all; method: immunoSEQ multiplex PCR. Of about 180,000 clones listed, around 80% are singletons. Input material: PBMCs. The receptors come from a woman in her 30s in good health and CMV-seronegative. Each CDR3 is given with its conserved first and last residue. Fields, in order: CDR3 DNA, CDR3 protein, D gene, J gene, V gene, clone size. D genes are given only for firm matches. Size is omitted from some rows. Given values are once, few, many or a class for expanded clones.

TGCGCCAGCAGTGAGTCCATCAGGGGGAGTGAGCAGTTCTTC	CASSESIRGSEQFF	TRBD1	TRBJ2-1	TRBV10-1	-
TGTGCCAGTAGTATGGGGGGTGATAATTCACCCCTCCACTTT	CASSMGGDNSPLHF	-	TRBJ1-6	TRBV19	-
TGCGCCAGCAGCTCGATACTAGCGGGGAGTTACGAGCAGTACTTC	CASSSILAGSYEQYF	TRBD2	TRBJ2-7	TRBV5-1	-
TGTGCCAGCAGAGAGGACAGCGCAACCGGGGACGAGCAGTACTTC	CASREDSATGDEQYF	-	TRBJ2-7	TRBV6-1	-
TGTGCCAGTAGTATAGGCCACGGGTCCGGGGAGCTGTTTTTT	CASSIGHGSGELFF	-	TRBJ2-2	TRBV19	-
TGCGCCAGCAGTGACCCCGGACAGGGTGACGAGCAGTACTTC	CASSDPGQGDEQYF	TRBD1	TRBJ2-7	TRBV10-1	once
TGTGCCAGCTCAGGGACTCAAGAGACCCAGTACTTC	CASSGTQETQYF	-	TRBJ2-5	TRBV18	few
TGCGCCAGCAGCTCGAAGACTAGCGGGGGGGCAGATACGCAGTATTTT	CASSSKTSGGADTQYF	TRBD2	TRBJ2-3	TRBV5-1	-
TGTGCCAGTAGTATTCTGGGACAGGCCTACTTC	CASSILGQAYF	TRBD1	TRBJ2-4	TRBV19	once
TGCGCCAGCAGCTTACCTGGGGGGGCTGACACTGAAGCTTTCTTT	CASSLPGGADTEAFF	-	TRBJ1-1	TRBV5-1	-
TGTGCCAGCAGCTCCCGGACAGGAGCCTACGAGCAGTACTTC	CASSSRTGAYEQYF	TRBD1	TRBJ2-7	TRBV7-2	-
TGCAGCGAACAGTCCCCTACTAACTATGGCTACACCTTC	CSEQSPTNYGYTF	-	TRBJ1-2	TRBV29-1	-
TGTGCCAGCAGCCAAGATTTGAGGTTCAAGGAGCAGTACTTC	CASSQDLRFKEQYF	-	TRBJ2-7	TRBV4-2	-
TGTGCCAGCAACAGGGGGCTTATCGCCGGGGAGCTGTTTTTT	CASNRGLIAGELFF	TRBD1	TRBJ2-2	TRBV2	-
TGCAGCGTTGATCCCCGGGACTATCCTAACTATGGCTACACCTTC	CSVDPRDYPNYGYTF	-	TRBJ1-2	TRBV29-1	-
TGCGCCAGCAGCTTAGCGGGGAAGAGCGAGCAGTACTTC	CASSLAGKSEQYF	TRBD2	TRBJ2-7	TRBV5-1	-
TGTGCCAGCAGCTTGGGTGCAGGGGGGCCCCAGCATTTT	CASSLGAGGPQHF	TRBD1	TRBJ1-5	TRBV5-6	-
TGCGCCAGCAGCCAAGCGGGGGGGCAATCCCACGAGCAGTACTTC	CASSQAGGQSHEQYF	TRBD2	TRBJ2-7	TRBV4-1	-
TGTGCCAGCGGCTTTAAAGGGGGGGCTGGAGAGACCCAGTACTTC	CASGFKGGAGETQYF	-	TRBJ2-5	TRBV6-6	-
TGCAGCGTTTCGTCCCCAGGGGAAGCTTTCTTT	CSVSSPGEAFF	-	TRBJ1-1	TRBV29-1	few
TGTGCCAGCAGCCCCTGGACAGGGGGCGATCAGCCCCAGCATTTT	CASSPWTGGDQPQHF	TRBD1	TRBJ1-5	TRBV7-6	-
TGTGCCAGCAGCTCGACTAGCGGGGGGGCCTCGGATACGCAGTATTTT	CASSSTSGGASDTQYF	TRBD2	TRBJ2-3	TRBV7-2	once
TGTGCCAGCAGTTTAATGGCACAGGGGCGTCTTCTGGCGGTCCTCCACTTT	CASSLMAQGRLLAVLHF	TRBD1	TRBJ1-6	TRBV2	-
TGTGCCAGCAGTTGGACAGGGTTGCGCGAGCAGTACTTC	CASSWTGLREQYF	TRBD1	TRBJ2-7	TRBV25-1	-
TGTGCCAGCAGCCCGTCTTTGAACACTGAAGCTTTCTTT	CASSPSLNTEAFF	-	TRBJ1-1	TRBV9	-
TGTGCCAGCAGGGGCACACGACATGGGGACAGGCCCTTCGAGCAGTACTTC	CASRGTRHGDRPFEQYF	TRBD1	TRBJ2-7	TRBV2	-
TGTGCCATCAGTGAGGGGGCTCGGGGCAATCAGCCCCAGCATTTT	CAISEGARGNQPQHF	-	TRBJ1-5	TRBV10-3	-